This TCR beta chain was recovered during a study of shared T cell receptors in the human thymus (dated by TCRdb to the early 2020s). Turning to the overall study: The study investigated the way shared, self-reactive T-cell receptor alpha chains are produced in the human thymus.

With regard to this clone: The antigen it binds to is not known. No base-level quality is on record; no much larger clone is a single base apart.

The CDR3 has 19 amino acids, counting the end cysteine and phenylalanine. Of the read, only the CDR3 DNA is kept; its 57 bases are in frame from base 1. Deletion took 4 bases off V and 1 base off J, with a span of 26 bases between the germline ends. The germline V gene (reference sequence) sets CDR1 to SGHNT and CDR2 to YYREEE. The receptor library was made with the immunoSEQ multiplex PCR assay. Entries here come from immuneACCESS through TCRdb and include only in-frame sequences with V and J called. Some clones fail to appear in such tables; in the studies checked, an unresolved V gene covers under half of the shortfall, and the cause of the remainder is unknown. Recorded for this sample are some 660,000 clones; around 87% of them occurred a single time. The biggest ten clones account for more than 0.009% of the sample. These data were likewise used in another study, on human thymus T cells. As that second study puts it: Donors were immunologically healthy infants undergoing open corrective cardiac surgery for congenital heart defects in Finland. The thymus tissue came from surgical resects taken out during corrective cardiac surgery. V and J gene segment usage appeared biased in both thymic and peripheral blood repertoires. The related research found that thymic TCR repertoires overlapped highly between unrelated individuals. The study described the TCR alpha and beta repertoires in about eight infant thymus samples and a handful of matching peripheral blood samples. The cohort included six male and two female infants, with donor ages spanning 7 to 244 days. Thymocytes were mechanically released from the tissue and were stored as pellets of about 8.5-31 million cells at -70 degrees C. A QIAsymphony instrument was used to extract genomic DNA from the frozen cell pellets. The immunoSEQ multiplex PCR assay was used to amplify the TCRB and TCRAD loci from a standardized amount of quality-controlled genomic DNA. Amplicons spanned the V(D)J region at a length sufficient to cover the CDR3 and identify V and J genes. The commercial immunoSEQ service was used to sequence amplicons on an Illumina platform. Corrections for primer bias and sequencing errors followed previously described methods, while TCRAD and TCRB definitions were based on the IMGT database. Repertoires were analysed with immunoSEQ Analyzer 3.0 and VDJTools, covering basic statistics, V/J segment usage, diversity estimates, rarefaction and pairwise overlap. Chao1, ChaoE, Efron-Thisted, Shannon and inverse Simpson indices were used to estimate diversity, which was also estimated on datasets down-sampled to the smallest sample. Repertoire overlap was determined by strict matching of CDR3 nucleotide sequence, V gene and J gene, and Jaccard-based multidimensional scaling clustering was applied. On average, around 810,000 unique TCRB clonotypes were obtained from thymus samples, compared with about 86,000 from blood samples.

This receptor was identified in a boy in the first two years of life with a congenital heart defect. Donor details come from another sample of the same person, matched by shared clones. The chain joins TRBV5-4 to TRBJ1-1; TRBD1 is possibly the D segment (5 matching bases). The sample consisted of thymocytes. The DNA sequence is TGTGCCAGCAGCCCCTCTGGCAGTAAGGGGATCTCGGGGAACACTGAAGCTTTCTTT. This codes for CASSPSGSKGISGNTEAFF.